This TCR beta chain was recorded in a study of cytomegalovirus exposure and HLA in healthy donors. Study conclusions and caveats: HLA alleles were associated with 16,951 TCR beta sequences in a later analysis at 0.05 false discovery rate. The availability of immune exposure information extended only to CMV serostatus. V segments that were indistinguishable, TRBV6-2 and TRBV6-3 among them, were omitted from analysis.

This CDR3 spans 15 amino acids. Of note for this clone: Its antigen is not identified.

The PCR contained 60 Vbeta and 13 Jbeta primers. Sequencing was performed with immunoSEQ multiplex PCR; in TCRdb, only in-frame clones are kept and a portion is missing. The sample yields roughly 180,000 clones, around 80% seen once. The sample comprised PBMCs. This chain joins TRBV21-1 and TRBJ2-3; the DNA was not compared with TRBD1, the D call given in the table. TRBV21-1 is tagged as a pseudogene. This TCR came from a female donor in good health and CMV-seronegative. In nucleotides, the CDR3 is TGTGCCAGCAGTAACGGGACAGGTTGCACAGATACGCAGTATTTT. As protein: CASSNGTGCTDTQYF.